This T cell receptor (beta chain) was sequenced during a study of blood T cell repertoires in COVID-19. At the level of the study: PBMCs, B-cell-depleted T cells, or T cells were the source of the cDNA or gDNA that made up the material.

This clone turned up a few times. A junction end diverges from the germline sequence, so it may reflect a read error. Sequenced by immunoSEQ multiplex PCR; TCRdb stores in-frame clones only, minus some. The sample carries 410,000 or so clones, approximately 91% recorded once. During active infection, Seattle patients enrolled and were then monitored through disease. Germline CDR1 reads SSHAT; CDR2 reads FNYEAQ (reference sequence). The CDR3 covers 13 residues. Material: peripheral blood. The chain combines TRBV7-7 with TRBJ1-1, with TRBD1 matching over 8 bases. The receptor was derived from a woman aged 40 to 50 with COVID-19, enrolled during active disease. The CDR3 DNA follows: TGTGCTAGCAGTTACGGACAGGGCACTGAAGCTTTCTTT. Translated: CASSYGQGTEAFF.